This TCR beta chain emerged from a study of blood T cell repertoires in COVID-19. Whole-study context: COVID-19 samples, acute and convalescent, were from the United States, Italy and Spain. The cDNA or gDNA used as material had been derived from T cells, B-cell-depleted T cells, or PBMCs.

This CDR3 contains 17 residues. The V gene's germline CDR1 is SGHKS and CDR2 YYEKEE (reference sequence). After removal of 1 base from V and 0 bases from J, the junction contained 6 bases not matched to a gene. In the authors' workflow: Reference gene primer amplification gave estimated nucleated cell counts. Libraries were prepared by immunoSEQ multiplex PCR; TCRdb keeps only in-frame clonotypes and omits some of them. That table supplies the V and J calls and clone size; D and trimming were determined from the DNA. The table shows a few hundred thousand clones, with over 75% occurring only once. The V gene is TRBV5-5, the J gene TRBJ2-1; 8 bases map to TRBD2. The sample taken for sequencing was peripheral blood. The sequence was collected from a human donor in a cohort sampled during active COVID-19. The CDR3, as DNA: TGTGCCAGCAGCTTGTTCTCCCTAGCGGGCTCCTACAATGAGCAGTTCTTC. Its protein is CASSLFSLAGSYNEQFF.